This T cell receptor beta chain was obtained from a study of monozygotic twins with inflammatory bowel disease. Study outcomes and limitations: Repertoires of patients may have been made more variable by differing immunosuppressive treatments.

After re-calling the 5' RACE reads, TCRdb lists one entry per CDR3 protein, DNA absent. Seen in this sample are around 400,000 distinct CDR3 sequences; the ten most common clones hold 2% to 3%. CDR1 MDHEN and CDR2 SYDVKM come from the germline V gene. The CDR3 runs to 14 residues. In regard to this clonotype: Its antigen is currently unknown.

The sequenced sample consisted of blood. This clonotype originated in a human donor with ulcerative colitis or Crohn's disease, or a healthy co-twin of an affected twin (not recorded which). The rearrangement links TRBV28 to TRBJ2-2; TCRdb's D gene call, TRBD1, goes unchecked for lack of DNA. CDR3 loop: CASRGTGRGGELFF.